Listed here are 5 T cell receptor beta chains from one sample, sequenced in a study of cytomegalovirus exposure and HLA in healthy donors. Primers: 60 Vbeta forward and 13 Jbeta reverse. Sequencing used immunoSEQ multiplex PCR; TCRdb keeps in-frame clones, though not all of them. The sample records roughly 200,000 clones, 75% to 85% being singletons. Sequencing was performed on PBMCs. All receptors derive from a woman in her fifties or sixties in good health and CMV-seropositive.

The chain combines TRBV5-4 with TRBJ2-7; TRBD2 is a possible D gene (6 bases). Germline CDR1 is SGHNT and CDR2 is YYREEE (reference sequence). Trimming left V 4 bases short and J 1 base short, with 12 bases between. The CDR3 loop spans 14 amino acids. CDR3 residues: CASSDGGRSYEQYF. The DNA for the CDR3 is TGTGCCAGCAGCGACGGGGGTAGGTCCTACGAGCAGTACTTC.

The CDR3, as DNA: TGTGCCAGTAGCGAGACAGGGGGCGCTTATGGCTACACCTTC. Translation: CASSETGGAYGYTF. V and J are TRBV19 and TRBJ1-2; 10 bases align to TRBD1. V was clipped by 6 bases and J by 5 bases; unmatched bases: 6. Germline V lookup: CDR1 LNHDA, CDR2 SQIVND (reference sequence). The CDR3 is made up of 14 amino acids.

The V gene is TRBV5-1, the J gene TRBJ1-2; maybe TRBD1 (5 bases). V lost 5 bases and J 7 bases, leaving 18 bases between the germline ends. Germline V lookup: CDR1 SGHRS, CDR2 YFSETQ. The CDR3 loop spans 14 amino acids. The CDR3 nucleotides read TGCGCCAGCAGAGCCTTGGACAAATTAGGTGGCTACACCTTC. Translation gives CASRALDKLGGYTF.

The chain is built from TRBV30 and TRBJ1-3; D gene unclear. The V gene lost 5 bases and the J gene lost 4 bases, with 6 bases spanning the gap. The CDR3 totals 11 residues. Per germline, CDR1 GTSNPN and CDR2 SVGIG (reference sequence). Here the CDR3 DNA reads TGTGCCTGGGGAGGGGGAAACACCATATATTTT. Residues: CAWGGGNTIYF. Filled out from reference TRBV30 and TRBJ1-3, the complete variable domain reads SQTIHQWPATLVQPVGSPLSLECTVEGTSNPNLYWYRQAAGRGLQLLFYSVGIGQISSEVPQNLSASRPQDRQFILSSKKLLLSDSGFYLCAWGGGNTIYFGEGSWLTVV.

The rearrangement links TRBV7-9 to TRBJ1-1; TRBD1 matches 8 bases. Trimming removed 5 bases from V and 4 bases from J; junction bases left unmatched: 6. CDR3 size: 14 residues. Germline values: CDR1 SEHNR, CDR2 FQNEAQ (reference sequence). CDR3: CASSAGQGSTEAFF. The CDR3 nucleotides read TGTGCCAGCAGCGCTGGACAGGGAAGCACTGAAGCTTTCTTT.